The next 18 T cell receptor beta chains were all read from a single sample in a study of T cells in Graves' hyperthyroidism and ophthalmopathy. TCR beta CDR3 region amplification was performed from RNA transcripts. Carried out on the TCR CDR3, a first-round RT-PCR used the HTBI primer set. TCRdb re-called the multiplex PCR reads through MiXCR, storing one row per CDR3 protein. There are about 640,000 distinct CDR3 sequences in the sample; roughly 20% occur only once, and roughly a third lies in the top ten. Sequencing was performed on blood. The receptors come from a man between 25 and 39 years old with Graves' ophthalmopathy.

This clonotype was seen a few times. The chain has TRBV15 and TRBJ1-2; 10 bases map to TRBD1. This CDR3 is 13 amino acids long. Per the germline V gene, CDR1 is LNHNV and CDR2 is YYDKDF (reference sequence). V was pared by 3 bases and J by 8 bases, with 3 bases of the junction left unmatched. CDR3 nucleotide sequence: TGTGCCACCAGCAGCAGGACAGGGGGAGGCTACACCTTC. Its translation is CATSSRTGGGYTF.

In its sample, this clonotype was seen a few times. The chain has TRBV7-9 and TRBJ1-2, with 8 positions matching TRBD1. The V segment lost 3 bases and the J segment 6 bases; nucleotides outside the gene matches: 6. Germline CDR1 reads SEHNR; CDR2 reads FQNEAQ (reference sequence). This CDR3 contains 14 residues. This chain's CDR3 is CASSFSDRGHGYTF. The CDR3, as DNA: TGTGCCAGCAGCTTCTCTGACAGGGGTCATGGCTACACCTTC.

This clonotype turned up a few times. The chain joins TRBV20-1 to TRBJ2-1, with unresolved D. V lost 3 bases and J 5 bases, leaving 11 bases between the germline ends. Germline CDR1 is DFQATT and CDR2 is SNEGSKA (reference sequence). The CDR3 contains 13 residues. This CDR3 reads CSARALTHNEQFF. CDR3 bases: TGCAGTGCTAGGGCACTAACCCACAATGAGCAGTTCTTC.

The genes are TRBV4-3 and TRBJ1-1; 7 nucleotides align to TRBD1. The CDR3 is made up of 14 amino acids. Looked up from germline, CDR1 is LGHNA and CDR2 is YSLEER. The V segment lost 7 bases and the J segment 3 bases; nucleotides outside the gene matches: 8. CDR3 region: CASTPDRAYTEAFF. The CDR3 nucleotides read TGCGCCAGCACCCCCGACAGGGCGTACACTGAAGCTTTCTTT.

This clonotype was counted only a few times. The chain recombines TRBV30 with TRBJ2-7; no clear D. The V and J ends lost 1 base and 2 bases respectively, with 6 bases between them. The CDR3 consists of 12 residues. Germline V gene lookup returns CDR1 GTSNPN and CDR2 SVGIG (reference sequence). The CDR3 reads CAWSDSTYEQYF. CDR3 nucleotides: TGTGCCTGGAGTGACTCCACCTACGAGCAGTACTTC.

The rearrangement joins TRBV18 to TRBJ1-1; D is undetermined. Between the trimmed V and J ends, which lost 0 bases and 1 base, there was a span of 6 bases. Germline V lookup: CDR1 KGHSH, CDR2 LQKENI. This CDR3 is built from 14 residues. CDR3 protein: CASSPPQTNTEAFF. The CDR3 DNA reads TGTGCCAGCTCACCACCCCAGACGAACACTGAAGCTTTCTTT. The complete variable domain, with remaining parts taken from reference TRBV18 and TRBJ1-1, reads NAGVMQNPRHLVRRRGQEARLRCSPMKGHSHVYWYRQLPEEGLKFMVYLQKENIIDESGMPKERFSAEFPKEGPSILRIQQVVRGDSAAYFCASSPPQTNTEAFFGQGTRLTVV.

V gene TRBV30 combines with J gene TRBJ2-2; unclear D gene. CDR3 length equals 16 residues. In germline, CDR1 is GTSNPN, CDR2 SVGIG (reference sequence). V lost 0 bases and J 4 bases, leaving 15 bases between the germline ends. CDR3: CAWSVSASAVTGELFF. CDR3 coding DNA: TGTGCCTGGAGTGTATCGGCATCCGCGGTCACCGGGGAGCTGTTTTTT.

In this sample, this clonotype turned up a few times. The V gene is TRBV7-9, the J gene TRBJ2-7; a possible D gene is TRBD2 (6 bases). The length of the CDR3 is 14 residues. Germline CDR1 reads SEHNR; CDR2 reads FQNEAQ (reference sequence). With 6 bases removed from V and 0 bases from J, the gap between germline ends came to 12 bases. CDR3 region: CASRGGRDSYEQYF. In DNA, the CDR3 is TGTGCCAGCAGAGGAGGGAGAGACTCCTACGAGCAGTACTTC.

V and J are TRBV6-1 and TRBJ1-3, with no clear D. CDR1 is MNHNS, CDR2 SASEGT, per germline. The V gene lost 4 bases and the J gene lost 0 bases, with 10 bases spanning the gap. This CDR3 is built from 15 residues. The CDR3 DNA follows: TGTGCCAGCAGTGTAGGGATCAGCTCTGGAAACACCATATATTTT. Amino acid sequence: CASSVGISSGNTIYF.

This clonotype has a handful of counts. The J gene is TRBJ2-1, the V gene TRBV4-1; 10 nucleotides agree with TRBD1. Per the germline V gene, CDR1 is MGHRA and CDR2 is YSYEKL. The CDR3 is 15 amino acids. V lost 3 bases and J lost 5; bases outside the gene matches: 4. The CDR3 sequence is CASSHRQGADNEQFF. As DNA, the CDR3 is TGCGCCAGCAGCCATCGACAGGGGGCCGACAATGAGCAGTTCTTC.

The rearrangement uses TRBV5-6 and TRBJ1-3; D ambiguous. The V gene's germline CDR1 is SGHDT and CDR2 YYEEEE. The CDR3 is 15 amino acids. Trimming took 3 bases from V and 0 from J, leaving 10 bases between them. The chain's CDR3 is CASSSGRHSGNTIYF. The CDR3 region has the DNA TGTGCCAGCAGCTCCGGACGGCACTCTGGAAACACCATATATTTT.

This clonotype occurred many times. J is TRBJ2-1 and V is TRBV3-1, with TRBD1 identical over 7 bases. CDR1 is LGHDT and CDR2 is YNNKEL in the germline V gene (reference sequence). The J segment lost 8 bases and the V segment lost 4 bases, leaving 8 bases of the junction unmatched. The CDR3 extends over 14 amino acids. DNA for the CDR3: TGTGCCAGCAGCCCAGGACAGGTCTCGGATGAGCAGTTCTTC. This codes for CASSPGQVSDEQFF.

The table lists this clonotype with a few counts. The chain is built from TRBV28 and TRBJ2-1; a possible D gene is TRBD2 (6 bases). CDR1 is MDHEN and CDR2 is SYDVKM in the germline V gene. The CDR3 length is 16 residues. Trimming left V 2 bases short and J 3 bases short, with 14 bases between. The CDR3: CASSLDVTGVYNEQFF. CDR3 coding DNA: TGTGCCAGCAGTTTAGATGTTACGGGGGTCTACAATGAGCAGTTCTTC.

This clonotype was seen repeatedly, ten times or more. The chain joins TRBV28 to TRBJ2-7, with 8 bases matching TRBD1. The J segment lost 4 bases and the V segment lost 6 bases, leaving 8 bases of the junction unmatched. Germline V CDR1 and CDR2: MDHEN, SYDVKM. The CDR3 is made up of 14 amino acids. CDR3 protein: CASRGWTGWYEQYF. The CDR3 DNA reads TGTGCCAGCAGAGGGTGGACAGGGTGGTACGAGCAGTACTTC.

The table lists this clonotype with a count of one. V and J are TRBV7-2 and TRBJ2-1; D is perhaps TRBD2 (6 bases). The V end was cut by 8 bases, the J end by 5 bases, with 16 bases between. Germline values: CDR1 SGHTA, CDR2 FQGNSA. There are 14 residues in the CDR3. CDR3 nucleotide sequence: TGTGCCAGCTTTACAAGCGGGTCCCACAATGAGCAGTTCTTC. Its translation is CASFTSGSHNEQFF.

This chain links TRBV6-5 with TRBJ2-1, with 12 bases matching TRBD2. The CDR3 covers 16 residues. Trimming removed 2 bases from V and 4 bases from J; junction bases left unmatched: 3. Germline V CDR1 and CDR2: MNHEY, SVGAGI. CDR3 in DNA: TGTGCCAGCAGTTACAGGACTAGCGGGAAGTACAATGAGCAGTTCTTC. Translating it yields CASSYRTSGKYNEQFF.

This clonotype was seen many times. This chain links TRBV27 with TRBJ1-2, with a possible D match to TRBD1 (5 bases). The CDR3 length is 11 residues. Germline V gene data show CDR1 as MNHEY and CDR2 as SMNVEV (reference sequence). Deletions cut 6 bases from V and 6 bases from J, with 8 bases between. CDR3 nucleotides: TGTGCCAGCAGGCAGGGCAATGGCTACACCTTC. Translating it yields CASRQGNGYTF.

The J gene is TRBJ1-4, the V gene TRBV5-1; D is uncertain. Germline-derived CDR1 and CDR2 are SGHRS and YFSETQ. The CDR3 totals 14 residues. V was trimmed by 0 bases and J by 0 bases, leaving 3 bases between them. The CDR3 region has the DNA TGCGCCAGCAGCTTGGATGCAACTAATGAAAAACTGTTTTTT. Translation gives CASSLDATNEKLFF.